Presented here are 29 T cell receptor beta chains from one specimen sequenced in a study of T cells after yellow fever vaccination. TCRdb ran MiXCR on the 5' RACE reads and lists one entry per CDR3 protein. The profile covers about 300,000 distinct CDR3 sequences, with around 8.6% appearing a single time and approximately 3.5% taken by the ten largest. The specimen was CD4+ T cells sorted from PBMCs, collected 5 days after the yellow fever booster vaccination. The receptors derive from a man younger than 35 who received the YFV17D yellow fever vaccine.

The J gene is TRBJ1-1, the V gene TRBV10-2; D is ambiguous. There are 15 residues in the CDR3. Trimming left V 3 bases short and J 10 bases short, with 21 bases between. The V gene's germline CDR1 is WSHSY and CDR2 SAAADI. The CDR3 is CASSEVVGGSGRAFF. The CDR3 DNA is TGCGCCAGCAGTGAAGTGGTTGGAGGGAGTGGAAGAGCTTTCTTT.

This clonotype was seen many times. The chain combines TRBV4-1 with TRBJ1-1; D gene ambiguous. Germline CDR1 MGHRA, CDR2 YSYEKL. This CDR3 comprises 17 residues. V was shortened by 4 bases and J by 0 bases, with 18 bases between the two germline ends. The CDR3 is CASSLRGSGTMNTEAFF. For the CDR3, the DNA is TGCGCCAGCAGCCTCCGAGGATCAGGTACCATGAACACTGAAGCTTTCTTT.

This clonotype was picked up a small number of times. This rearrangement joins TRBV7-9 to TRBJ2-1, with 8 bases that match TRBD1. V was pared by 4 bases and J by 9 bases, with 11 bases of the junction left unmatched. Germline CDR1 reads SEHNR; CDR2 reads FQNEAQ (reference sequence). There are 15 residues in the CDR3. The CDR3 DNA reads TGTGCCAGCAGCTCTATCGGACAGGGAAACACTGAGCAGTTCTTC. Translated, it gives CASSSIGQGNTEQFF.

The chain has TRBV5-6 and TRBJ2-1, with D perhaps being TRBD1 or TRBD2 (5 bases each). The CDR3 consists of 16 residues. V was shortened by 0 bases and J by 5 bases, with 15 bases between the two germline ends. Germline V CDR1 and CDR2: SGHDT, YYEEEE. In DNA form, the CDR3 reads TGTGCCAGCAGCTTGGAGGGGCAGGGAGTTGACAATGAGCAGTTCTTC. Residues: CASSLEGQGVDNEQFF.

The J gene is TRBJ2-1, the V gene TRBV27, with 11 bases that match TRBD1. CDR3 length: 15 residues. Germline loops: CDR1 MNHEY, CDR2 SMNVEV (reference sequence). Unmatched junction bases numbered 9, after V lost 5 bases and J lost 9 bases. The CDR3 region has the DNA TGTGCCAGCAGTCCGGACAGGGGGCGGGCAAGTGAGCAGTTCTTC. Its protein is CASSPDRGRASEQFF.

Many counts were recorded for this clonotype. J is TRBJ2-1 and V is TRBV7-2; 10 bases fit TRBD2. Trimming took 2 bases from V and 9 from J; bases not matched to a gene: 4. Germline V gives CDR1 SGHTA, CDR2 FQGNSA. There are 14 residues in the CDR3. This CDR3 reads CASSLPPSGGEQFF. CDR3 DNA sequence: TGTGCCAGCAGCTTACCCCCTAGCGGGGGTGAGCAGTTCTTC.

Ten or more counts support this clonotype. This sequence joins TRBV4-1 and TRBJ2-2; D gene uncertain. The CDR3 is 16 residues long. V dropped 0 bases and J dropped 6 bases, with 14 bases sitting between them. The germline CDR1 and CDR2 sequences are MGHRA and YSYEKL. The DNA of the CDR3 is TGCGCCAGCAGCCAAGATCGGGCGCCACTGGCCGGGGAGCTGTTTTTT. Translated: CASSQDRAPLAGELFF.

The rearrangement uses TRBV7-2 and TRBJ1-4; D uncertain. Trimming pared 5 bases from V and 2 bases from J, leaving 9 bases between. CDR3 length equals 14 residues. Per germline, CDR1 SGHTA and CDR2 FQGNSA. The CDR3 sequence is CASSRLGTNEKLFF. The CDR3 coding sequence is TGTGCCAGCAGCCGACTGGGGACTAATGAAAAACTGTTTTTT.

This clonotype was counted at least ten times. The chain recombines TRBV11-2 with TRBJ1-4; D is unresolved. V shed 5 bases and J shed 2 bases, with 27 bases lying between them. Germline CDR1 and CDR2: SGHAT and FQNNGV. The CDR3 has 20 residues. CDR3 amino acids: CASSVALNDLLAVTNEKLFF. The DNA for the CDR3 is TGTGCCAGCAGCGTAGCCTTGAACGACCTCCTAGCAGTGACTAATGAAAAACTGTTTTTT. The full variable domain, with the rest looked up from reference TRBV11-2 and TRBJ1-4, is EAGVAQSPRYKIIEKRQSVAFWCNPISGHATLYWYQQILGQGPKLLIQFQNNGVVDDSQLPKDRFSAERLKGVDSTLKIQPAKLEDSAVYLCASSVALNDLLAVTNEKLFFGSGTQLSVL.

The CDR3 loop is CSARDPTGRNSPLHF. The CDR3, as DNA: TGCAGTGCTAGAGACCCCACAGGGCGAAATTCACCCCTCCACTTT. J is TRBJ1-6 and V is TRBV20-1, with a possible D match to TRBD1 (6 bases). V was cut by 0 bases and J by 7 bases, with 13 bases left in between. Per germline, CDR1 DFQATT and CDR2 SNEGSKA (reference sequence). This CDR3 is built from 15 residues.

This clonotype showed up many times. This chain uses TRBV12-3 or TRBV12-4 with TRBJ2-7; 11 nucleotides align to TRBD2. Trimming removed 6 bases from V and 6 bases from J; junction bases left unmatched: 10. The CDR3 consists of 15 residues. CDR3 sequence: CASRTSGALRREQYF. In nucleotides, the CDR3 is TGTGCCAGCAGGACTAGCGGGGCCCTAAGGCGCGAGCAGTACTTC.

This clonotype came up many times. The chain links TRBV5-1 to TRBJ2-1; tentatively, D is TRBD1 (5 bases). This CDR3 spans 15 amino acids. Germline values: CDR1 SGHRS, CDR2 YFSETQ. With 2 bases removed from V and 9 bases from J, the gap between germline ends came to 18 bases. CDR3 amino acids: CASSFGGALSGEQFF. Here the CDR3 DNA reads TGCGCCAGCAGCTTTGGTGGGGCCCTCTCCGGTGAGCAGTTCTTC.

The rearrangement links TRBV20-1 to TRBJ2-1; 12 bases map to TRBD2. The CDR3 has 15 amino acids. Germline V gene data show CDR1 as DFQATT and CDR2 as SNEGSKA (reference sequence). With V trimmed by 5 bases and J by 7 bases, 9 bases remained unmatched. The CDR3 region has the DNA TGCAGTGCTGAACCGACTAGCGGGGGAGGTAATGAGCAGTTCTTC. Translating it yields CSAEPTSGGGNEQFF.

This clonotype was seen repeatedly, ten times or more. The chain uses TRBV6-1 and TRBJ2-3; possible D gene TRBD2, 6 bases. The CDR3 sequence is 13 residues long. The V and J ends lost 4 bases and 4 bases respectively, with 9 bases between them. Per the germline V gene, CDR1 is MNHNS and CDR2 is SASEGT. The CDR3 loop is CASSVLAADTQYF. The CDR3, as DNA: TGTGCCAGCAGTGTACTAGCAGCAGATACGCAGTATTTT.

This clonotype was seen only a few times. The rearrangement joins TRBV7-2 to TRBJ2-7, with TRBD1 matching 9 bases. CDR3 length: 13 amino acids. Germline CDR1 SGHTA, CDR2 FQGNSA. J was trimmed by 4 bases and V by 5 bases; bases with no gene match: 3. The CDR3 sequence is CASSPGTGYEQYF. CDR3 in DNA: TGTGCCAGCAGCCCCGGGACAGGGTACGAGCAGTACTTC.

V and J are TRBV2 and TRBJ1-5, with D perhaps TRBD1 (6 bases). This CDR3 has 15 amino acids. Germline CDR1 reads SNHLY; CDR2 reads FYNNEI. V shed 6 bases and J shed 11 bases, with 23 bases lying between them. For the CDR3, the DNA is TGTGCCAGCAGCGAGATACAGGGCTACCGGGAGGCCCAGCATTTT. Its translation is CASSEIQGYREAQHF.

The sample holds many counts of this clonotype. This CDR3 is CASSLAPAGANEQFF. The CDR3 bases are TGCGCCAGCAGCTTGGCCCCGGCAGGGGCCAATGAGCAGTTCTTC. The genes are TRBV5-1 and TRBJ2-1; tentative D call: TRBD1 (6 bases). V was pared by 0 bases and J by 6 bases, with 13 bases between. CDR3 size: 15 residues. The germline gives CDR1 SGHRS, CDR2 YFSETQ.

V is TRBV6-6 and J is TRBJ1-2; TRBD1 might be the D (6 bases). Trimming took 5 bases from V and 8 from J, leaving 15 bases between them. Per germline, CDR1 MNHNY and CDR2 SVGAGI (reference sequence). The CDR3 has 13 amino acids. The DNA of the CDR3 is TGTGCCAGCAGTCAGGACAGTGCTGGAGGCTACACCTTC. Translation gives CASSQDSAGGYTF.

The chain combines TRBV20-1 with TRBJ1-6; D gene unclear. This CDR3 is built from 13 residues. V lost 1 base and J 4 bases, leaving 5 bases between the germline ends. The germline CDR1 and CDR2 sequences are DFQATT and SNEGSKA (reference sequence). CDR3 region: CSARVQYNSPLHF. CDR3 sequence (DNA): TGCAGTGCTAGAGTTCAGTATAATTCACCCCTCCACTTT.

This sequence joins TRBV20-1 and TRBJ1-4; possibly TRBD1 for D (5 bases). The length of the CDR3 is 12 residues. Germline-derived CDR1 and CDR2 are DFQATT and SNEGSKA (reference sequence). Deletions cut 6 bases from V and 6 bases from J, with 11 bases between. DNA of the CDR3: TGCAGTGCCCAAGGAGGGGATGAAAAACTGTTTTTT. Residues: CSAQGGDEKLFF.

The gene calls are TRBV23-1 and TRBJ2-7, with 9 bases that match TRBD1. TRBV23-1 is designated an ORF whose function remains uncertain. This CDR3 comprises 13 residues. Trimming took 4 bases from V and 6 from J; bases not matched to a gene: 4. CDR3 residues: CASSLPTGGEQYV. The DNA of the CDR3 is TGCGCCAGCAGTCTCCCGACAGGGGGCGAGCAGTACGTC.

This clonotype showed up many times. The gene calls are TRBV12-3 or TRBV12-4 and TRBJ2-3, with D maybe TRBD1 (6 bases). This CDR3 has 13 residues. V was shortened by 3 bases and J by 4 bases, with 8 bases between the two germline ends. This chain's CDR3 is CASSLSGADTQYF. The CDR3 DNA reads TGTGCCAGCAGTTTGTCAGGGGCAGATACGCAGTATTTT.

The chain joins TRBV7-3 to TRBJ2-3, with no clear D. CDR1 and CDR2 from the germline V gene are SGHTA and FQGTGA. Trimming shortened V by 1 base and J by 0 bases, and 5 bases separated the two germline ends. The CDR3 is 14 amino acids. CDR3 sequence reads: CASSLIPSTDTQYF. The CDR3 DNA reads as TGTGCCAGCAGCTTAATCCCTAGCACAGATACGCAGTATTTT.

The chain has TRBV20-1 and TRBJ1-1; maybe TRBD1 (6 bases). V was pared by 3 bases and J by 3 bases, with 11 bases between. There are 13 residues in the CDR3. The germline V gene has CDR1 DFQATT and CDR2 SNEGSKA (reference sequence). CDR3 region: CSASGTMDTEAFF. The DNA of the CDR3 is TGCAGTGCTAGCGGGACAATGGACACTGAAGCTTTCTTT.

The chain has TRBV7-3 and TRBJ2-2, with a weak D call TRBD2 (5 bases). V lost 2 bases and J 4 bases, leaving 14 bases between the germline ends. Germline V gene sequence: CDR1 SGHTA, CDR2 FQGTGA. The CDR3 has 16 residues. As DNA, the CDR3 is TGTGCCAGCAGCTTAGTTTCCGGCAGCGGCACCGGGGAGCTGTTTTTT. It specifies CASSLVSGSGTGELFF.

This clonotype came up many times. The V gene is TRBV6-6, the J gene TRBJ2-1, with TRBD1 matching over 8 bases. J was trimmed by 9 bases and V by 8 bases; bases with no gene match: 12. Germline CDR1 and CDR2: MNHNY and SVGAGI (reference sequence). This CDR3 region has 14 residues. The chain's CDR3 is CASRRAQGAGEQFF. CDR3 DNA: TGTGCCAGCCGCAGGGCGCAGGGGGCCGGTGAGCAGTTCTTC.

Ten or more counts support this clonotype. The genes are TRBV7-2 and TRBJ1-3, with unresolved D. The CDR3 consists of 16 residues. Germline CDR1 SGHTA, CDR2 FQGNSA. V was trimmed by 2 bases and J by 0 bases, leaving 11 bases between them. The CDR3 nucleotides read TGTGCCAGCAGCTTATTAGTCCGTCTCTCTGGAAACACCATATATTTT. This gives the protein CASSLLVRLSGNTIYF.

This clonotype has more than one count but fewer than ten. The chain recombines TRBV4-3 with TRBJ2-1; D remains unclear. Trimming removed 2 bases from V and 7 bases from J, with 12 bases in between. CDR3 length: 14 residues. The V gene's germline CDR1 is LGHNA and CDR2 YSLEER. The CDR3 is CASSQPGPLNEQFF. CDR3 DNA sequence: TGCGCCAGCAGCCAACCCGGTCCGCTGAATGAGCAGTTCTTC.

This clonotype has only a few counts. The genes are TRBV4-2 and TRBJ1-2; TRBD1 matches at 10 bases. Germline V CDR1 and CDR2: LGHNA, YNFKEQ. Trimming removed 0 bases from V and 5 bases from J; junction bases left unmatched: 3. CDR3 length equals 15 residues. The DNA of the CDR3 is TGTGCCAGCAGCCAAGATGGACAGGGGGAGTATGGCTACACCTTC. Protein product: CASSQDGQGEYGYTF.